The source of this T cell receptor (beta chain) is a study of CD8+ T cells in alopecia areata. In the study overall: The study gave treated patients oral tofacitinib at 5 to 10 mg twice daily.

Whole-study findings and limits: Affected lesional scalp, above all in alopecia totalis/universalis, was more clonal than normal scalp.

From PBMCs, CD4+ and CD8+ T cells were sorted. Sequencing used cDNA as its template, made by extracting RNA and reverse transcribing it. TCRdb keeps only in-frame clones here, not all; method: immunoSEQ multiplex PCR. Of 200,000 or so clones listed, approximately 52% were seen once; the top ten hold just over 0.45%. The CDR3 spans 15 residues. Germline lookup yields CDR1 SEHNR and CDR2 FQNEAQ (reference sequence). Trimming removed 2 bases at V and 1 base at J, with 12 bases between. Points on this clone: Its matching antigen is unknown.

The rearrangement uses TRBV7-9 and TRBJ2-7; D uncertain. The sequence was obtained from a human donor with alopecia areata. The sequenced sample was CD4+ T cells sorted from blood, obtained at week 0. This chain's CDR3 is CASSLSRLSSYEQYF. CDR3 DNA: TGTGCCAGCAGCTTATCACGGTTGAGTTCCTACGAGCAGTACTTC.